This T cell receptor (beta chain) was identified in a study of blood T cells in healthy people across ages (dated by TCRdb to the mid-2010s). Notes on the research overall: In model experiments, roughly one uniquely barcoded TCR beta cDNA molecule per two T cells was captured by template switching. The donors were divided into four age groups: young (average around 16 years), middle-aged (almost 40), aged (under 70) and long-lived (roughly 82). To avoid experimental bias, donors of different ages were randomly spread across the sequencing lanes. Age-related changes in TCR beta repertoire diversity were measured in the study by deep sequencing normalized with unique cDNA molecular identifiers. Two additional independent replicas of 1 million unique cDNA reads from the same blood draw were analyzed for two donors (one aged 18 to 30 and one aged 80 or older). The research as a whole found: There was a strong correlation between observed TCR beta diversity and the percentage of naive T cells measured by flow cytometry. Total diversity estimates from one million sequenced T cells were considered lower bounds and underestimates. Observed TCR beta diversity per million T cells fell roughly linearly with age, and a significant reduction was already apparent by age approximately 40. Because profiling used bulk unsorted PBMCs, naive and antigen-experienced compartments could not be compared conclusively. Donor CMV infection status was unknown, potentially confounding age-related changes in expanded clonotypes. Compared with the aged group, more naive CD4+ T cells, fewer expanded clones and increased TCR diversity were shown by the long-lived group, suggesting age selection.

As encoded in the germline V gene, CDR1 is SNHLY while CDR2 is FYNNEI. Taken from cysteine to phenylalanine, the CDR3 has 14 residues. The kept DNA is CDR3 alone, 42 bases in frame from the first base. Donors were roughly 40 systemically healthy Caucasian individuals from Russia aged roughly 6 to 90 years. About 9.1 milliliters of peripheral blood were collected from each donor into EDTA-treated Vacutainer tubes. PBMCs were isolated by Ficoll-Paque density-gradient centrifugation, with at least 6 million obtained per sample. Trizol reagent was used to extract total RNA from the PBMCs, yielding at least 6 micrograms per sample. Naive CD45RAhigh/CD27high T cell percentages were measured by flow cytometry on a PBMC aliquot from every donor. Preparation of the library involved 5' RACE. Sequencing took place on an Illumina HiSeq 2500. A second PCR of roughly 6 to 11 cycles was run with a J-beta primer mix and a sample-barcoded 5' primer. Each TCR beta cDNA molecule received a unique molecular identifier from a template-switch 5' adaptor carrying 12 random nucleotides. Each sample yielded at least 2.5 million CDR3-containing paired-end reads. The Mint cDNA synthesis kit, primed by a TRBC-specific oligonucleotide, was used to synthesize first-strand cDNA from all RNA. Following uracil-DNA glycosylase treatment, all cDNA underwent a first 18-cycle PCR with the universal primers M1SS and BC2_uni_R. In the original analysis: Normalization of each sample was performed by random selection of 1 million high-quality reads, each carrying a distinct molecular identifier. Reads sharing molecular identifiers were discarded rather than binned into consensus sequences. MiTCR, run with a Q25 quality threshold and the strictest error-elimination algorithm, handled CDR3 identification, clonotype clustering and error correction. A nonparametric unseen species model with Euler transformation was used to estimate a lower bound on total TCR beta diversity. TCRdb reprocessing: public reads trimmed at Q25 with fastp, clones called with MiXCR, in-frame beta chains kept. Rows with one shared CDR3 protein collapse into an entry with the most common genes and DNA. These V and J calls originate from TCRdb's pipeline instead of the authors' own analysis. This sample holds nearly 1 million distinct CDR3 sequences; roughly half were observed only once. Over 20% of the sample rests with the top ten.

On this clonotype itself: No cognate antigen has been identified for it. Base qualities are missing; no much larger clone stands one base away.

The source is a woman in her fifties or sixties in good health. The chain couples TRBV2 to TRBJ2-5; 7 nucleotides in the junction match TRBD2. The J call may be wrong; the DNA end is better matched by TRBJ2-7. Sequenced sample: blood. The CDR3 is CASRPGLGAYEQYF. The nucleotide sequence reads as follows: TGTGCCAGCAGGCCAGGACTAGGGGCGTACGAGCAGTACTTC.